A selection of T cell receptor beta chains follows, all from one sample in a study of identical twins. TCRdb re-called the 5' RACE reads with MiXCR, one entry per CDR3 protein. There are a few hundred thousand distinct CDR3 sequences in the sample; about 8.3% occur only once, and 2.1% lies in the top ten. These data were likewise used in another study, on yellow fever vaccine responses in identical twins.

The source material was memory (CD45RO+) T cells sorted from blood. Every receptor here comes from a woman between 18 and 30 years old in good health. Both conserved end residues are part of each CDR3. The D gene is left open where the match is weak. Clone size appears in some rows only: once, few, many, or a class for an expanded clone.

>many|TRBV20-1|14|TRBD2|TRBJ2-3
TGCAGTCACCCGGTAGCGGGGGGGCGAGATACGCAGTATTTT
CSHPVAGGRDTQYF
>many|TRBV12-3/TRBV12-4|16|TRBD1|TRBJ2-3
TGTGCCAGCAACCGAGACAGGGCCCCAAGCTCAGATACGCAGTATTTT
CASNRDRAPSSDTQYF
>-|TRBV5-4|16|-|TRBJ2-2
TGTGCCAGCAGCTTGGTGGGCGGGGCAGATACCGGGGAGCTGTTTTTT
CASSLVGGADTGELFF
>many|TRBV5-1|16|TRBD2|TRBJ2-7
TGCGCCAGCAGCTCTACTACGACTAGCGGGAGGAACGAGCAGTACTTC
CASSSTTTSGRNEQYF
>-|TRBV19|14|TRBD2|TRBJ2-1
TGTGCCACCAGAGGACTAGCGAACTACAATGAGCAGTTCTTC
CATRGLANYNEQFF
>few|TRBV28|14|-|TRBJ2-3
TGTGCCAGCAGCGCATGGCAGGTGGGAGATACGCAGTATTTT
CASSAWQVGDTQYF
>few|TRBV14|14|-|TRBJ2-1
TGTGCCAGCAGAGGGGAACGTTTTGGGAATGAGCAGTTCTTC
CASRGERFGNEQFF
>many|TRBV7-2|12|-|TRBJ2-5
TGTGCCAGCAGCTTAGATTCGGTGACCCAGTACTTC
CASSLDSVTQYF
>few|TRBV5-6|16|-|TRBJ2-2
TGTGCCAGCAGCTTTTTGAGCACCTCGAACACCGGGGAGCTGTTTTTT
CASSFLSTSNTGELFF
>-|TRBV12-3/TRBV12-4|14|-|TRBJ2-2
TGTGCCAGCAGTTTAACTATCCACACCGGGGAGCTGTTTTTT
CASSLTIHTGELFF
>-|TRBV5-1|16|TRBD2|TRBJ2-1
TGCGCCAGCAGCTTGGCCGGGGGGGAGGGCCACAATGAGCAGTTCTTC
CASSLAGGEGHNEQFF
>-|TRBV7-6|13|-|TRBJ2-5
TGTGCCAGCAGCACCCCGGGGGAAGAGACCCAGTACTTC
CASSTPGEETQYF
>few|TRBV2|15|TRBD1|TRBJ1-3
TGTGCCAGCAGCGGACAGGGGGCGCAAGGAAACACCATATATTTT
CASSGQGAQGNTIYF
>many|TRBV7-6|13|-|TRBJ2-1
TGTGCCAGCAGCTCGTTGACAGACAATGAGCAGTTCTTC
CASSSLTDNEQFF
>few|TRBV4-1|15|TRBD1|TRBJ2-1
TGCGCCAGCAGCCAAGAGGGACAGGTTCACAATGAGCAGTTCTTC
CASSQEGQVHNEQFF
>many|TRBV29-1|14|TRBD2|TRBJ2-1
TGCAGCGGCGGCGGGAGTGGGTCCTACAATGAGCAGTTCTTC
CSGGGSGSYNEQFF
>few|TRBV2|13|TRBD1|TRBJ1-2
TGTGCCAGCAGTACAGGGGCCGGCTATGGCTACACCTTC
CASSTGAGYGYTF
>few|TRBV28|14|TRBD1|TRBJ1-2
TGTGCCAGCCGTGGGGGAACAGGGGTCGGGTCCTACACCTTC
CASRGGTGVGSYTF
>many|TRBV29-1|14|TRBD1|TRBJ1-2
TGCAGCGTTCGTCCCCCGGGACAGAGTAATGGCTACACCTTC
CSVRPPGQSNGYTF
>-|TRBV5-1|12|-|TRBJ1-4
TGCGCCAGCAGCTTGCCAGGGGAAAAACTGTTTTTT
CASSLPGEKLFF
>-|TRBV3-1|16|-|TRBJ2-3
TGTGCCAGCAGCCAAGTACAGGGCTTTGACACAGATACGCAGTATTTT
CASSQVQGFDTDTQYF
>-|TRBV5-4|15|TRBD1|TRBJ1-1
TGTGCCAGCAGCTTGGGCAGGGGGCTTGACACTGAAGCTTTCTTT
CASSLGRGLDTEAFF
>-|TRBV6-4|12|-|TRBJ1-2
TGTGCCAGCAGTGCGGGGTCGGGTGGCTACACCTTC
CASSAGSGGYTF
>few|TRBV18|15|-|TRBJ2-3
TGTGCCAGCTCCCAAGGGAGTTTTCAAACAGATACGCAGTATTTT
CASSQGSFQTDTQYF
>many|TRBV5-1|13|TRBD1|TRBJ2-7
TGCGCCAGCAGTGGGACAGGTTACTACGAGCAGTACTTC
CASSGTGYYEQYF
>-|TRBV27|15|-|TRBJ2-7
TGTGCCAGCAGTTCCATCGGGACTCTGTCCTACGAGCAGTACTTC
CASSSIGTLSYEQYF
>-|TRBV6-5|12|-|TRBJ2-1
TGTGCCAGCAGTTCAGAGCGGTATGAGCAGTTCTTC
CASSSERYEQFF